Sequencing of this T cell receptor (beta chain) was carried out in a study of CD8+ T cells in alopecia areata. Study outcomes and limitations: Scalp sequencing captures resident alphabeta T cells of normal skin too. More clonal than normal scalp was lesional scalp, particularly alopecia totalis/universalis.

CD4+ and CD8+ T cells were sorted from PBMCs stained for CD3, CD4 and CD8. Following extraction, RNA underwent reverse transcription to cDNA, which served as the sequencing template. The data were produced by immunoSEQ multiplex PCR, yet TCRdb's version contains in-frame clones alone and is incomplete. The sample has over 150,000 clones, 56% seen once; the top ten hold nearly 5%. V gave up 0 bases and J gave up 4 bases; unmatched junction bases: 2. CDR1 is PRHDT and CDR2 is FYEKMQ in the germline V gene (reference sequence). The CDR3 is made up of 14 amino acids. A word on this clone: Its antigen is as yet unknown.

Sequences were obtained from CD8+ T cells sorted from blood. The sequence was obtained from a human donor in good health. The V gene is TRBV13, the J gene TRBJ1-2; TRBD1 agrees at 7 bases. The CDR3, as DNA: TGTGCCAGCAGCTTAGGGGACAGGCTCTATGGCTACACCTTC. Amino acid sequence: CASSLGDRLYGYTF.